This passage covers 27 T cell receptor beta chains from one sample sequenced in a study of T cell repertoires in cytomegalovirus infection. One entry per CDR3 protein results from TCRdb running MiXCR on the reads. The sample records 150,000 to 200,000 distinct CDR3 sequences, about a tenth being singletons. Sequences were obtained from PBMCs. The receptor set was obtained from a human donor in good health (CMV status not recorded). Some clones in this sample may be carry-over from other donors' samples.

J is TRBJ2-1 and V is TRBV5-6; the D is unclear. The V gene lost 0 bases and the J gene lost 7 bases, with 11 bases spanning the gap. The CDR3 totals 14 residues. The V gene's germline CDR1 is SGHDT and CDR2 YYEEEE. The DNA of the CDR3 is TGTGCCAGCAGCTTGGTGGGGATGGAAAATGAGCAGTTCTTC. This encodes CASSLVGMENEQFF.

This clonotype has just a few counts. This rearrangement joins TRBV7-6 to TRBJ1-3; possibly TRBD1 for D (5 bases). Per germline, CDR1 SGHVS and CDR2 FNYEAQ. The CDR3 covers 15 residues. V shed 5 bases and J shed 2 bases, with 13 bases lying between them. The CDR3, as DNA: TGTGCCAGCAGCGATACTAAGGGGCCTGGAAACACCATATATTTT. Translation: CASSDTKGPGNTIYF.

The chain recombines TRBV6-2 or TRBV6-3 with TRBJ2-1; D is ambiguous. Trimming removed 2 bases at V and 2 bases at J, with 13 bases between. CDR3 length equals 16 residues. Looked up from germline, CDR1 is MNHEY and CDR2 is SVGEGT. CDR3 sequence: CASSYSSTRAYNEQFF. Written as DNA, the CDR3 is TGTGCCAGCAGTTACAGTTCGACCCGGGCCTACAATGAGCAGTTCTTC.

This clonotype has ten or more counts. The chain links TRBV12-3 or TRBV12-4 to TRBJ1-5; weak D call: TRBD1 (5 bases). Trimming removed 6 bases from V and 4 bases from J, with 16 bases in between. This CDR3 comprises 15 residues. The DNA for the CDR3 is TGTGCCAGCAGGATAGAAGGGGTAGCAAATCAGCCCCAGCATTTT. It specifies CASRIEGVANQPQHF.

This clonotype was observed at least ten times. The chain is built from TRBV10-3 and TRBJ1-1; the D gene is possibly TRBD1 (5 bases). CDR1 and CDR2 (germline): ENHRY, SYGVKD. The CDR3 sequence is 15 residues long. Trimming pared 2 bases from V and 5 bases from J, leaving 15 bases between. CDR3 in amino acids: CAISEVVAEGTEAFF. Written as DNA, the CDR3 is TGTGCCATCAGTGAGGTCGTGGCAGAGGGGACTGAAGCTTTCTTT.

This clonotype turned up a few times. J is TRBJ2-1 and V is TRBV24-1, with D possibly TRBD2 on 7 matching bases. The CDR3 runs 14 residues. Germline values: CDR1 KGHDR, CDR2 SFDVKD. Trimming removed 5 bases at V and 6 bases at J, with 13 bases between. The CDR3, as DNA: TGTGCCACCAGTGTGCGGGGGCCCGGCAATGAGCAGTTCTTC. It translates to CATSVRGPGNEQFF.

This clonotype was detected many times. This chain uses TRBV7-2 with TRBJ1-6; TRBD1 matches 9 bases. The junction had 3 bases not matched to a gene; V was cut back by 2 bases and J by 7 bases. Germline loops: CDR1 SGHTA, CDR2 FQGNSA. The CDR3 has 15 amino acids. CDR3 loop: CASSLSGQGNSPLHF. The CDR3 region has the DNA TGTGCCAGCAGCTTATCAGGACAGGGGAATTCACCCCTCCACTTT. Complete variable domain (other parts from reference TRBV7-2 and TRBJ1-6): GAGVSQSPSNKVTEKGKDVELRCDPISGHTALYWYRQSLGQGLEFLIYFQGNSAPDKSGLPSDRFSAERTGGSVSTLTIQRTQQEDSAVYLCASSLSGQGNSPLHFGNGTRLTVT.

This clonotype was seen only a few times. The chain recombines TRBV20-1 with TRBJ2-7; D is perhaps TRBD1 (6 bases). Trimming took off 6 bases at V and 7 bases at J, with 19 bases between the two ends. The V gene's germline CDR1 is DFQATT and CDR2 SNEGSKA (reference sequence). The CDR3 has 13 amino acids. The CDR3 DNA reads TGCAGTGCCAATCCAGGGGTAGTATGGGAGCAGTACTTC. Its translation: CSANPGVVWEQYF.

This clonotype was seen ten or more times. The J gene is TRBJ2-5, the V gene TRBV12-3 or TRBV12-4; 10 nucleotides align to TRBD2. V trimming: 5 bases; J trimming: 3 bases; junction bases outside the gene matches: 6. The CDR3 covers 15 residues. As DNA, the CDR3 is TGTGCCAGCAGTCAATGGCTAGCGGGGGAAGAGACCCAGTACTTC. This gives the protein CASSQWLAGEETQYF.

This clonotype showed up many times. The genes are TRBV7-9 and TRBJ1-5; 9 nucleotides align to TRBD1. V was pared by 5 bases and J by 11 bases, with 13 bases of the junction left unmatched. Germline-derived CDR1 and CDR2 are SEHNR and FQNEAQ (reference sequence). The length of the CDR3 is 15 residues. CDR3 coding DNA: TGTGCCAGCAGCATGGGACAGGGAGCCCATGTGGCCCAGCATTTT. The encoded protein is CASSMGQGAHVAQHF.

This clonotype was seen a handful of times. V gene TRBV19 combines with J gene TRBJ2-1; 8 bases align to TRBD2. Losses at the gene ends were 4 bases for V and 7 bases for J; bases not matched to a gene: 15. CDR3 length: 17 amino acids. Germline V gene data show CDR1 as LNHDA and CDR2 as SQIVND (reference sequence). The CDR3 DNA is TGTGCCAGTAGTACTCTCGGAAGGACTAGCTTGGATAATGAGCAGTTCTTC. Translating gives CASSTLGRTSLDNEQFF. The full variable domain, completed using reference TRBV19 and TRBJ2-1, is DGGITQSPKYLFRKEGQNVTLSCEQNLNHDAMYWYRQDPGQGLRLIYYSQIVNDFQKGDIAEGYSVSREKKESFPLTVTSAQKNPTAFYLCASSTLGRTSLDNEQFFGPGTRLTVL.

In its sample, this clonotype was seen many times. J is TRBJ1-5 and V is TRBV27, with 7 bases matching TRBD1. The CDR3 spans 15 residues. J was trimmed by 3 bases and V by 5 bases; bases with no gene match: 7. Germline assignment: CDR1 MNHEY and CDR2 SMNVEV (reference sequence). CDR3 in amino acids: CASSPRDRANQPQHF. DNA for the CDR3: TGTGCCAGCAGTCCCCGGGACAGAGCCAATCAGCCCCAGCATTTT.

The chain employs TRBV28 and TRBJ1-5; 12 bases map to TRBD1. Germline values: CDR1 MDHEN, CDR2 SYDVKM. CDR3 length: 19 amino acids. V lost 6 bases to trimming and J lost 2 bases; unmatched junction nucleotides: 14. In DNA form, the CDR3 reads TGTGCCAGCAGAAAAGATGGCCGGGACAGGGGGCGCGGCAATCAGCCCCAGCATTTT. It specifies CASRKDGRDRGRGNQPQHF.

The chain recombines TRBV18 with TRBJ1-1, with D hard to call. The CDR3 sequence is 14 residues long. Germline V gene data show CDR1 as KGHSH and CDR2 as LQKENI. Trimming removed 3 bases from V and 1 base from J, with 9 bases in between. The CDR3 sequence is CASSPLPENTEAFF. The CDR3 region has the DNA TGTGCCAGCTCACCGCTCCCAGAGAACACTGAAGCTTTCTTT.

This clonotype has a handful of counts. The chain recombines TRBV2 with TRBJ2-2; 7 bases match TRBD1. With V trimmed by 6 bases and J by 4 bases, 5 bases remained unmatched. The CDR3 extends over 14 amino acids. Germline assignment: CDR1 SNHLY and CDR2 FYNNEI. Written as DNA, the CDR3 is TGTGCCAGCAGCAACGACAGGGCCACCGGGGAGCTGTTTTTT. This codes for CASSNDRATGELFF.

This clonotype was found a few times. The CDR3 DNA reads as TGCAGTGCTTATGAGACAGTTAGAGGGTATGGCTACACCTTC. Residues: CSAYETVRGYGYTF. This chain uses TRBV20-1 with TRBJ1-2, with TRBD1 as a possible D gene (5 bases). Per the germline V gene, CDR1 is DFQATT and CDR2 is SNEGSKA (reference sequence). V was pared by 5 bases and J by 5 bases, with 18 bases between. The CDR3 totals 14 residues.

The J gene is TRBJ2-5, the V gene TRBV11-2; tentative D call: TRBD2 (5 bases). V dropped 5 bases and J dropped 2 bases, with 15 bases sitting between them. There are 15 residues in the CDR3. Per germline, CDR1 SGHAT and CDR2 FQNNGV. CDR3 coding DNA: TGTGCCAGCAGCCTAGGCAGCGGCGGTCAAGAGACCCAGTACTTC. Its translation is CASSLGSGGQETQYF.

This clonotype was detected only a few times. The J gene is TRBJ1-5, the V gene TRBV28, with D hard to call. The germline CDR1 and CDR2 sequences are MDHEN and SYDVKM. Trimming cost V 11 bases and J 0 bases, with 14 bases left between them. This CDR3 has 14 residues. DNA of the CDR3: TGTGCCGGCCGGCCAACCTTTAGCAATCAGCCCCAGCATTTT. It codes for CAGRPTFSNQPQHF.

The chain recombines TRBV19 with TRBJ1-2, with TRBD1 matching 10 bases. This CDR3 has 14 residues. V lost 9 bases to trimming and J lost 2 bases; unmatched junction nucleotides: 6. Germline V gene lookup returns CDR1 LNHDA and CDR2 SQIVND (reference sequence). In nucleotides, the CDR3 is TGTGCCAGCCTTGAGACAGGGGGCAACTATGGCTACACCTTC. It codes for CASLETGGNYGYTF.

V is TRBV29-1 and J is TRBJ2-3, with D uncertain. The CDR3 contains 15 residues. Germline V gene lookup returns CDR1 SQVTM and CDR2 ANQGSEA. V dropped 3 bases and J dropped 1 base, with 14 bases sitting between them. The CDR3 is CSVEWLTSRTDTQYF. DNA for the CDR3: TGCAGCGTTGAGTGGCTAACGAGTCGCACAGATACGCAGTATTTT.

Worth noting for this clonotype: Given a much more abundant clone one base away, this may be a read error. Here the CDR3 DNA reads TGTGCCAGCAGCTACGGGGGCGGGGAGCTGTTTTTT. It yields the protein CASSYGGGELFF. J is TRBJ2-2 and V is TRBV7-8; maybe TRBD2 (6 bases). CDR1 and CDR2 from the germline V gene are SGHVS and FQNEAQ. This CDR3 comprises 12 residues. V gave up 4 bases and J gave up 7 bases, with 7 bases separating them.

This clonotype was picked up a small number of times. V usage is TRBV19 and J usage is TRBJ1-5; 12 bases agree with TRBD1. CDR3 length equals 15 residues. CDR1 and CDR2 (germline): LNHDA, SQIVND (reference sequence). After removal of 7 bases from V and 6 bases from J, the junction contained 7 bases not matched to a gene. CDR3: CASKKGTGGFQPQHF. The CDR3 DNA reads TGTGCCAGTAAAAAGGGGACAGGGGGCTTTCAGCCCCAGCATTTT.

In its sample, this clonotype was seen a few times. The V gene is TRBV6-6, the J gene TRBJ1-1, with a weak D call TRBD1 (6 bases). CDR1 and CDR2 from the germline V gene are MNHNY and SVGAGI (reference sequence). This CDR3 region has 13 residues. Trimming took 8 bases from V and 0 from J, leaving 10 bases between them. CDR3 amino acids: CASPGHMNTEAFF. The CDR3 DNA reads as TGTGCCAGCCCGGGACACATGAACACTGAAGCTTTCTTT.

There are many counts of this clonotype. This chain's CDR3 is CASSFGNYEQYF. The CDR3 DNA sequence: TGTGCCAGCAGCTTTGGCAACTACGAGCAGTACTTC. The rearrangement links TRBV7-2 to TRBJ2-7; D call uncertain. Trimming shortened V by 3 bases and J by 3 bases, and 6 bases separated the two germline ends. This CDR3 is 12 amino acids long. Germline V gives CDR1 SGHTA, CDR2 FQGNSA.

This chain links TRBV9 with TRBJ1-2, with a possible D match to TRBD1 (5 bases). Germline V gives CDR1 SGDLS, CDR2 YYNGEE. Trimming shortened V by 3 bases and J by 3 bases, and 12 bases separated the two germline ends. This CDR3 contains 14 residues. The chain's CDR3 is CASSGDGGYYGYTF. DNA of the CDR3: TGTGCCAGCAGCGGCGACGGGGGATACTATGGCTACACCTTC.

The V gene is TRBV10-3, the J gene TRBJ2-7, with TRBD2 matching over 10 bases. Trimming cost V 5 bases and J 4 bases; bases outside gene matches: 2. This CDR3 contains 13 residues. Germline CDR1 ENHRY, CDR2 SYGVKD. The chain's CDR3 is CAISPTSGYEQYF. CDR3 sequence (DNA): TGTGCCATCAGTCCGACTAGCGGGTACGAGCAGTACTTC.

This clonotype was counted at least ten times. The genes are TRBV7-9 and TRBJ1-1; D gene uncertain. Trimming cost V 6 bases and J 6 bases, with 5 bases left between them. Germline V lookup: CDR1 SEHNR, CDR2 FQNEAQ (reference sequence). CDR3 size: 10 residues. CDR3 coding DNA: TGTGCCAGCAGGGGGTCTGAAGCTTTCTTT. Encoded protein: CASRGSEAFF.